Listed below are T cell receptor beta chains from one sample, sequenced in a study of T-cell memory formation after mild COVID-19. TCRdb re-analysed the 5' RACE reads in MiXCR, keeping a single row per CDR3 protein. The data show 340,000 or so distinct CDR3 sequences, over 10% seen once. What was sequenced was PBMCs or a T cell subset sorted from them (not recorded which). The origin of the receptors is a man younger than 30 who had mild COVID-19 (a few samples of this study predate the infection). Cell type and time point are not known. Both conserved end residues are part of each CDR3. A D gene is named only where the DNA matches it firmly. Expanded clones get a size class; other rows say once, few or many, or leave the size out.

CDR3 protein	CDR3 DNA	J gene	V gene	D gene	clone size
CASSFHLRKGGTDTQYF	TGTGCCAGCAGCTTTCACCTCCGGAAGGGGGGCACAGATACGCAGTATTTT	TRBJ2-3	TRBV7-2	-	-
CASSPRGSPSYGYTF	TGTGCCAGCTCACCACGAGGCTCGCCTTCTTATGGCTACACCTTC	TRBJ1-2	TRBV18	-	few
CASSPAVGFLEGQYF	TGCGCCAGCAGCCCCGCCGTAGGTTTCCTAGAGGGGCAGTATTTT	TRBJ2-3	TRBV4-1	-	few
CSARDRWGNQNYEQYF	TGCAGTGCTAGAGATAGGTGGGGTAACCAGAACTACGAGCAGTACTTC	TRBJ2-7	TRBV20-1	-	-
CASSETGDGYTF	TGTGCCAGCAGCGAAACAGGGGATGGCTACACCTTC	TRBJ1-2	TRBV7-9	TRBD1	many
CASSSGTLQETQYF	TGTGCCAGCAGTTCAGGGACCCTCCAAGAGACCCAGTACTTC	TRBJ2-5	TRBV12-3/TRBV12-4	-	once
CASSAKGWSPYEQYF	TGTGCCAGCAGCGCGAAGGGATGGAGTCCCTACGAGCAGTACTTC	TRBJ2-7	TRBV11-2	-	few
CATSDPGTPEYNEQFF	TGTGCCACCAGTGACCCCGGGACACCCGAATACAATGAGCAGTTCTTC	TRBJ2-1	TRBV24-1	-	few
CASSVVEAGTTEAFF	TGTGCCAGCAGCGTAGTTGAGGCAGGGACCACTGAAGCTTTCTTT	TRBJ1-1	TRBV9	-	few
CASSRGTGGSNTQYF	TGTGCCAGCAGCCGGGGGACAGGGGGATCAAATACGCAGTATTTT	TRBJ2-3	TRBV4-2	TRBD1	-
CASGPRKGPLSGANVLTF	TGCGCCAGCGGCCCTAGGAAGGGTCCCCTCTCTGGGGCCAACGTCCTGACTTTC	TRBJ2-6	TRBV5-1	-	many
CAWKPGTGISNSPLHF	TGTGCCTGGAAGCCCGGGACGGGGATATCAAATTCACCCCTCCACTTT	TRBJ1-6	TRBV30	-	few
CASSHYRGMNTEAFF	TGTGCCAGCAGCCATTACAGGGGCATGAACACTGAAGCTTTCTTT	TRBJ1-1	TRBV13	TRBD1	few
CSAPPGGSNQPQHF	TGCAGTGCCCCGCCGGGGGGAAGCAATCAGCCCCAGCATTTT	TRBJ1-5	TRBV20-1	-	-
CASSLRQGGPGELFF	TGTGCCAGCAGCTTGCGACAGGGAGGCCCCGGGGAGCTGTTTTTT	TRBJ2-2	TRBV9	-	-
CASRPDRFGNNEQFF	TGTGCCAGCAGACCAGACAGGTTCGGGAACAATGAGCAGTTCTTC	TRBJ2-1	TRBV7-9	-	-
CASGEGGVQFF	TGCGCCAGCGGAGAGGGGGGGGTGCAGTTCTTC	TRBJ2-1	TRBV10-2	-	few
CASSLPRGASNTGELFF	TGCGCCAGCAGCCTGCCGCGGGGGGCATCGAACACCGGGGAGCTGTTTTTT	TRBJ2-2	TRBV4-1	TRBD2	few
CASSRLAGGESTDTQYF	TGCGCCAGCAGCCGACTAGCGGGGGGGGAAAGCACAGATACGCAGTATTTT	TRBJ2-3	TRBV4-1	TRBD2	few
CASSLGTEETQYF	TGTGCTAGCAGCCTCGGGACAGAAGAGACCCAGTACTTC	TRBJ2-5	TRBV7-8	TRBD1	many
CASSLVSGYETQYF	TGTGCCAGCAGCTTGGTTTCAGGGTATGAGACCCAGTACTTC	TRBJ2-5	TRBV5-4	-	few
CASSQEPSGNYGYTF	TGCGCCAGCAGCCAAGAACCTAGCGGGAACTATGGCTACACCTTC	TRBJ1-2	TRBV4-1	-	-
CASPEASTDTQYF	TGTGCCAGCCCGGAAGCTAGCACAGATACGCAGTATTTT	TRBJ2-3	TRBV7-9	-	-
CASSGTGFHTQYF	TGCGCCAGCAGCGGAACAGGGTTTCATACGCAGTATTTT	TRBJ2-3	TRBV5-1	-	few
CASSQGVTGGQETQYF	TGCGCCAGCAGCCAAGGGGTGACAGGGGGACAAGAGACCCAGTACTTC	TRBJ2-5	TRBV4-1	TRBD1	-
CASSLGGIGDTQYF	TGTGCCAGCAGCCTAGGAGGGATTGGAGATACGCAGTATTTT	TRBJ2-3	TRBV12-3/TRBV12-4	-	few
CSARNSGGGWETQYF	TGCAGTGCTAGGAATAGCGGGGGAGGATGGGAGACCCAGTACTTC	TRBJ2-5	TRBV20-1	TRBD2	-
CASSPLQGIMTDTQYF	TGTGCCAGCAGCCCGTTACAGGGGATCATGACAGATACGCAGTATTTT	TRBJ2-3	TRBV3-1	TRBD1	once
CASSSGQGPYEQYF	TGCGCCAGCAGCTCGGGACAGGGACCCTACGAGCAGTACTTC	TRBJ2-7	TRBV5-1	TRBD1	many
CSARDNTGPYGYTF	TGCAGTGCTAGAGATAACACCGGGCCCTATGGCTACACCTTC	TRBJ1-2	TRBV20-1	-	few
CASSLDRGRFF	TGTGCCAGCAGCTTAGACAGGGGTAGGTTCTTC	TRBJ2-1	TRBV11-2	-	-
CASSTDTGELFF	TGTGCCAGCAGCACTGATACCGGGGAGCTGTTTTTT	TRBJ2-2	TRBV7-3	-	-
CATSTNTEAFF	TGTGCCACCTCTACGAACACTGAAGCTTTCTTT	TRBJ1-1	TRBV7-8	-	many
CASSFFQGGIPGELFF	TGTGCCAGCAGTTTTTTTCAGGGGGGCATCCCCGGGGAGCTGTTTTTT	TRBJ2-2	TRBV27	-	few
CAWRGVGRPPYEQYF	TGTGCCTGGAGGGGAGTGGGACGGCCTCCCTACGAGCAGTACTTC	TRBJ2-7	TRBV30	-	-
CASRRTSGGIQETQYF	TGTGCCAGCAGACGAACTAGCGGGGGGATCCAAGAGACCCAGTACTTC	TRBJ2-5	TRBV6-5	TRBD2	many
CASSPTPSGEGTDTQYF	TGTGCCAGCAGTCCAACCCCTAGCGGGGAAGGTACAGATACGCAGTATTTT	TRBJ2-3	TRBV7-9	TRBD2	few